The 13 T cell receptor beta chains below all came from one sample that was sequenced in a study of T-cell reconstitution after alpha-beta-depleted transplantation in children. TCRbeta library construction was performed incorporating unique molecular identifiers. Via MiXCR, TCRdb re-called the PCR reads, giving one row per CDR3 protein. The sample gives roughly 300,000 distinct CDR3 sequences, around 10% of which show up once; around 24% is in the top ten. Here the sequenced sample was peripheral blood, taken 180 days after TCRalphabeta/CD19-depleted stem cell transplant. These receptors originate from a male patient aged 2-15 years who had a stem cell transplant for chronic granulomatous disease, so the T cells may come from the graft donor.

This clonotype was recorded at least ten times. The CDR3, as DNA: TGTGCCAGCGCGACTACGACTAGCGGGAGAGATACGCAGTATTTT. It translates to CASATTTSGRDTQYF. The chain carries TRBV12-3 or TRBV12-4 and TRBJ2-3; 12 positions match TRBD2. The V segment lost 8 bases and the J segment 5 bases; nucleotides outside the gene matches: 8. The length of the CDR3 is 15 residues.

This clonotype was found many times. V gene TRBV9 combines with J gene TRBJ2-2, with a weak D call TRBD1 (6 bases). This CDR3 contains 17 residues. Between the trimmed V and J ends, which lost 0 bases and 4 bases, there was a span of 16 bases. Germline V gene sequence: CDR1 SGDLS, CDR2 YYNGEE. The CDR3 DNA reads TGTGCCAGCAGCGTAGACGTTAGCAGGGGTTTCACCGGGGAGCTGTTTTTT. Translated: CASSVDVSRGFTGELFF.

In its sample, this clonotype was seen many times. The gene calls are TRBV9 and TRBJ2-1, with D perhaps TRBD1 (5 bases). V dropped 0 bases and J dropped 0 bases, with 7 bases sitting between them. The V gene's germline CDR1 is SGDLS and CDR2 YYNGEE. The length of the CDR3 is 15 residues. The CDR3 region has the DNA TGTGCCAGCAGCGTAGTTCAGGGCTCCTACAATGAGCAGTTCTTC. Protein sequence: CASSVVQGSYNEQFF.

This clonotype was observed many times. Here the CDR3 reads CASSQTREQYF. CDR3 bases: TGTGCCAGCAGCCAGACTCGAGAGCAGTACTTC. The chain uses TRBV3-1 and TRBJ2-7; no definite D call. The CDR3 loop spans 11 amino acids. V gave up 3 bases and J gave up 7 bases, with 7 bases separating them. Germline values: CDR1 LGHDT, CDR2 YNNKEL (reference sequence).

This clonotype was seen a single time. The genes are TRBV19 and TRBJ1-4; D gene unclear. Germline CDR1 reads LNHDA; CDR2 reads SQIVND (reference sequence). The CDR3 spans 15 residues. The V end was cut by 5 bases, the J end by 8 bases, with 18 bases between. This CDR3 reads CASSHPDWIEEKLFF. CDR3 in DNA: TGTGCCAGTAGTCACCCCGACTGGATCGAAGAAAAACTGTTTTTT.

This clonotype was seen repeatedly, ten times or more. The gene calls are TRBV5-5 and TRBJ2-1, with 10 bases matching TRBD2. The J segment lost 3 bases and the V segment lost 3 bases, leaving 6 bases of the junction unmatched. The CDR3 is made up of 16 amino acids. Germline values: CDR1 SGHKS, CDR2 YYEKEE (reference sequence). The CDR3 region has the DNA TGTGCCAGCAGCTCGGCGGGACTAGCGAACTACAATGAGCAGTTCTTC. As protein: CASSSAGLANYNEQFF.

Many counts were recorded for this clonotype. This chain joins TRBV5-1 and TRBJ2-5; 7 nucleotides agree with TRBD1. V lost 1 base to trimming and J lost 4 bases; unmatched junction nucleotides: 13. CDR3 length equals 17 residues. Germline loops: CDR1 SGHRS, CDR2 YFSETQ. The CDR3 coding sequence is TGCGCCAGCAGCTTGACCCTTGACAGGGCATCGGCAGAGACCCAGTACTTC. It specifies CASSLTLDRASAETQYF.

This clonotype was seen at least ten times. The rearrangement joins TRBV29-1 to TRBJ2-7; unclear D gene. With 5 bases removed from V and 4 bases from J, the gap between germline ends came to 15 bases. Per germline, CDR1 SQVTM and CDR2 ANQGSEA. The CDR3 totals 13 residues. CDR3 protein: CSVTDPHGYEQYF. The CDR3 bases are TGCAGCGTTACAGACCCCCATGGGTACGAGCAGTACTTC.

The chain employs TRBV10-3 and TRBJ2-1, with TRBD2 matching 15 bases. CDR1 and CDR2 (germline): ENHRY, SYGVKD. This CDR3 has 15 residues. V lost 10 bases, J lost 1 base, and 2 bases stayed unmatched. The CDR3 spells CATGLAGGSYNEQFF. In DNA form, the CDR3 reads TGTGCCACCGGACTAGCGGGAGGGTCCTACAATGAGCAGTTCTTC.

This clonotype was recorded many times. This chain links TRBV27 with TRBJ2-1, with unresolved D. V shed 5 bases and J shed 8 bases, with 13 bases lying between them. CDR1 is MNHEY and CDR2 is SMNVEV in the germline V gene (reference sequence). The CDR3 totals 13 residues. The CDR3 spells CASSPAPTDEQFF. For the CDR3, the DNA is TGTGCCAGCAGTCCGGCACCCACGGATGAGCAGTTCTTC.

This clonotype was observed many times. J is TRBJ1-1 and V is TRBV5-6; D unresolved. V was pared by 2 bases and J by 1 base, with 15 bases between. Germline assignment: CDR1 SGHDT and CDR2 YYEEEE. This CDR3 comprises 16 residues. CDR3 amino acids: CASSFVSSVGNTEAFF. The CDR3 region has the DNA TGTGCCAGCAGCTTCGTCAGCTCGGTGGGGAACACTGAAGCTTTCTTT. The complete variable domain, with remaining parts taken from reference TRBV5-6 and TRBJ1-1, reads DAGVTQSPTHLIKTRGQQVTLRCSPKSGHDTVSWYQQALGQGPQFIFQYYEEEERQRGNFPDRFSGHQFPNYSSELNVNALLLGDSALYLCASSFVSSVGNTEAFFGQGTRLTVV.

This clonotype occurred many times. J is TRBJ2-7 and V is TRBV11-2; 7 nucleotides line up with TRBD1. The CDR3 runs to 18 residues. Germline trimming cut 4 bases from V and 3 bases from J; bases unmatched to any gene: 18. Germline lookup yields CDR1 SGHAT and CDR2 FQNNGV. The CDR3 sequence: CASSSPPWTGDLIYEQYF. Here the CDR3 DNA reads TGTGCCAGCAGCTCCCCTCCGTGGACAGGAGACTTAATCTACGAGCAGTACTTC.

V and J are TRBV5-7 and TRBJ2-2; 11 bases are shared with TRBD2. TRBV5-7 is an ORF, with its function uncertain. J gave up 7 bases and V 8 bases, and 16 bases lay outside the gene matches. This CDR3 spans 17 amino acids. CDR3 region: CARSPGRLAGGFGELFF. The CDR3 bases are TGTGCCAGGAGCCCTGGTCGGCTAGCGGGAGGATTCGGGGAGCTGTTTTTT.